The sequence of this T cell receptor beta chain was determined in a study of neoadjuvant nivolumab and ipilimumab in lung cancer (TCRdb year 2020). Turning to the overall study: Intravenous nivolumab was dosed at 3 mg/kg on days 1, 15 and 29, and in the combination arm ipilimumab 1 mg/kg was added on day 1 only. The primary endpoint of the trial was the rate of major pathologic response (MPR) in the intention-to-treat population of each study arm. The trial treated fewer than 45 patients with operable NSCLC: 23 were randomized to nivolumab monotherapy and about 20 to nivolumab plus ipilimumab. TCR repertoires were compared between pretherapy (baseline) peripheral blood and tumors resected at surgery after neoadjuvant immune checkpoint blockade. Seven patients had matched pretherapy and resected tumor pairs analyzed, with four treated with nivolumab and three with nivolumab plus ipilimumab. Beyond this particular receptor, the publication reports: From pretherapy to surgery, tumor T-cell richness and clonality increased in three of three dual-therapy tumors but in only two of four nivolumab-treated tumors. No significant correlation was found between TCR clonality and pathologic tumor regression, and only a single major-pathologic-response sample was available for the analysis of TCR clonality versus pathologic tumor regression. A small number of samples was subjected to TCR sequencing. Compared with tumor-adjacent uninvolved lung, resected tumors had greater TCR richness and clonality, and increases showed up in more of the dual-therapy-treated tumors. TCR richness in pretherapy blood showed a positive correlation with richness in tumors resected after neoadjuvant therapy (Spearman R of about 0.81).

Points on this clone: It lacks a known antigen. The input lacks base qualities; no much larger clone sits a single base away.

The CDR3 has 17 amino acids, counting the end cysteine and phenylalanine. The entry retains the CDR3 DNA only, 51 bases that are in frame from base 1. CDR1 and CDR2 are drawn from the germline V gene: LGHNA, YSLEER. V has 4 bases trimmed and J has 0 bases trimmed; junction bases matching no gene number 10. The library was made by the immunoSEQ multiplex PCR assay. The authors processed their data as follows. Repertoires were summarized in terms of richness and clonality, and significantly expanded and contracted clones between pre- and post-therapy samples were identified. Imported from immuneACCESS, the table was reduced by TCRdb to in-frame sequences with V and J called. These copies leave out some clones; in studies compared against another copy, an unresolved V gene accounts for under half, and the cause of the remainder is not known. The DNA was the basis for D and trimming; V, J and clone size are from that table. This sample gives tens of thousands of clones in total; around 89% of them show up just once. Around 3.8% of the sample comes from the top ten.

Taken with the paper, the label for time point translates to: pretherapy, before neoadjuvant immune checkpoint inhibitors. Samples were obtained from the phase 2 randomized NEOSTAR trial, in which neoadjuvant nivolumab or nivolumab plus ipilimumab followed by surgery was tested in operable NSCLC. The V and J segments used are TRBV4-3 and TRBJ2-3; 7 bases in the junction line up with TRBD2. The clonotype comes from an adult with non-small cell lung cancer. Some clones in this sample may be carry-over from other donors' samples. The sequenced sample was blood, obtained before neoadjuvant nivolumab, alone or with ipilimumab. This receptor carries the CDR3 CASSPRASGASTDTQYF. At the DNA level, the sequence is TGCGCCAGCAGCCCCCGGGCTAGCGGAGCTAGCACAGATACGCAGTATTTT.